The 30 T cell receptor beta chains listed next were all sequenced from one sample in a study of T cell changes during pregnancy in multiple sclerosis. Produced via immunoSEQ multiplex PCR; TCRdb's table is partial and in-frame only. This table has about 69,000 clones, around 92% appearing once. This specimen was peripheral blood, taken in the third trimester of pregnancy. The origin of the receptors is a female donor in good health, enrolled as a control in a pregnancy study.

This chain uses TRBV19 with TRBJ2-5; TRBD2 agrees at 11 bases. The CDR3 runs to 14 residues. The germline V gene has CDR1 LNHDA and CDR2 SQIVND (reference sequence). J was trimmed by 10 bases and V by 5 bases; bases with no gene match: 9. The CDR3 is CASSRLAGSRNQYF. The CDR3 nucleotides read TGTGCCAGTAGTCGACTAGCGGGGAGCCGAAACCAGTACTTC. The complete variable domain, with remaining parts taken from reference TRBV19 and TRBJ2-5, reads DGGITQSPKYLFRKEGQNVTLSCEQNLNHDAMYWYRQDPGQGLRLIYYSQIVNDFQKGDIAEGYSVSREKKESFPLTVTSAQKNPTAFYLCASSRLAGSRNQYFGPGTRLLVL.

The V call is TRBV7-2, the J call TRBJ1-3, with 11 bases identical to TRBD1. In germline, CDR1 is SGHTA, CDR2 FQGNSA. There are 16 residues in the CDR3. J was trimmed by 7 bases and V by 5 bases; bases with no gene match: 10. The CDR3 is CASSIQSGQGANTIYF. CDR3 coding DNA: TGTGCCAGCAGCATACAATCCGGACAGGGGGCTAACACCATATATTTT.

The chain employs TRBV6-5 and TRBJ2-7; 9 bases are shared with TRBD1. Germline CDR1 is MNHEY and CDR2 is SVGAGI. V trimming: 6 bases; J trimming: 4 bases; junction bases outside the gene matches: 7. The CDR3 sequence is 14 residues long. The CDR3 is CASSSGTGNYEQYF. CDR3 bases: TGTGCCAGCAGCTCCGGGACAGGGAATTACGAGCAGTACTTC.

This chain links TRBV30 with TRBJ1-5; possibly TRBD1 for D (5 bases). V was shortened by 1 base and J by 4 bases, with 8 bases between the two germline ends. The length of the CDR3 is 13 residues. Germline assignment: CDR1 GTSNPN and CDR2 SVGIG (reference sequence). CDR3 coding DNA: TGTGCCTGGAGTGAACAGGCAAATCAGCCCCAGCATTTT. Amino acid sequence: CAWSEQANQPQHF. Together with reference TRBV30 and TRBJ1-5, the CDR3 gives the full variable domain: SQTIHQWPATLVQPVGSPLSLECTVEGTSNPNLYWYRQAAGRGLQLLFYSVGIGQISSEVPQNLSASRPQDRQFILSSKKLLLSDSGFYLCAWSEQANQPQHFGDGTRLSIL.

CDR3 DNA sequence: TGTGCCAGCAGCGCCCGACTAGCGGGAGAAGAGACCCAGTACTTC. Residues: CASSARLAGEETQYF. V usage is TRBV9 and J usage is TRBJ2-5; the match to TRBD2 covers 12 bases. Germline V CDR1 and CDR2: SGDLS, YYNGEE. This CDR3 has 15 amino acids. Trimming removed 3 bases from V and 3 bases from J; junction bases left unmatched: 3.

CDR3 in amino acids: CSVGPPGQFYEQYF. The CDR3 region has the DNA TGCAGCGTTGGCCCTCCGGGACAGTTCTACGAGCAGTACTTC. V gene TRBV29-1 combines with J gene TRBJ2-7, with TRBD1 matching over 7 bases. Per the germline V gene, CDR1 is SQVTM and CDR2 is ANQGSEA. This CDR3 contains 14 residues. Unmatched junction bases numbered 9, after V lost 4 bases and J lost 3 bases.

This chain joins TRBV5-4 and TRBJ2-1; 10 bases agree with TRBD2. This CDR3 has 17 residues. V shed 4 bases and J 7 bases; nucleotides not matched to a gene: 14. Germline CDR1 reads SGHNT; CDR2 reads YYREEE (reference sequence). CDR3 DNA: TGTGCCAGCAGCCGCAAAGAAGCGGGAGGGCCGGGAAATGAGCAGTTCTTC. Translating it yields CASSRKEAGGPGNEQFF.

The chain carries TRBV7-9 and TRBJ2-7; 7 nucleotides align to TRBD1. In germline, CDR1 is SEHNR, CDR2 FQNEAQ (reference sequence). This CDR3 spans 14 amino acids. Unmatched junction bases numbered 6, after V lost 2 bases and J lost 5 bases. CDR3 nucleotide sequence: TGTGCCAGCAGCTTAAACGACAGGGTCCACGAGCAGTACTTC. Residues: CASSLNDRVHEQYF.

The chain joins TRBV7-2 to TRBJ2-5, with D maybe TRBD2 (5 bases). This CDR3 has 13 residues. Germline loops: CDR1 SGHTA, CDR2 FQGNSA. Trimming pared 0 bases from V and 5 bases from J, leaving 7 bases between. CDR3 sequence: CASSLARAETQYF. The DNA of the CDR3 is TGTGCCAGCAGCTTAGCGAGGGCGGAGACCCAGTACTTC. Complete variable domain (other parts from reference TRBV7-2 and TRBJ2-5): GAGVSQSPSNKVTEKGKDVELRCDPISGHTALYWYRQSLGQGLEFLIYFQGNSAPDKSGLPSDRFSAERTGGSVSTLTIQRTQQEDSAVYLCASSLARAETQYFGPGTRLLVL.

A note on this clone: One junction end does not reproduce the germline sequence, and a read error may be involved. The chain joins TRBV2 to TRBJ2-7; tentative D call: TRBD1 (7 bases). Germline V gives CDR1 SNHLY, CDR2 FYNNEI. There are 14 residues in the CDR3. Here the CDR3 DNA reads TGTGCCAGCAGCTTGGGGGGATCCGGGACAGCCAACCCCTTC. Translated, it gives CASSLGGSGTANPF.

V gene TRBV6-5 combines with J gene TRBJ2-1, with 9 bases aligning to TRBD2. CDR3 size: 13 residues. Germline loops: CDR1 MNHEY, CDR2 SVGAGI. J gave up 9 bases and V 8 bases, and 8 bases lay outside the gene matches. CDR3 DNA sequence: TGTGCCAGCGGAGTAGCGGGAGCGGGTGAGCAGTTCTTC. Amino acid sequence: CASGVAGAGEQFF.

This chain joins TRBV28 and TRBJ1-2; possible D gene TRBD1, 6 bases. CDR3 length: 12 residues. Per germline, CDR1 MDHEN and CDR2 SYDVKM. The V and J ends lost 11 bases and 7 bases respectively, with 17 bases between them. CDR3 nucleotide sequence: TGTGCCGGCCACTCCAGGGGAGTTGGCTACACCTTC. Translation gives CAGHSRGVGYTF.

CDR3 amino acids: CASSLIESYYNEQFF. The CDR3, as DNA: TGTGCCAGCAGCTTAATAGAGTCCTACTACAATGAGCAGTTCTTC. V is TRBV7-2 and J is TRBJ2-1; D uncertain. CDR1 is SGHTA and CDR2 is FQGNSA in the germline V gene. Trimming left V 2 bases short and J 3 bases short, with 11 bases between. The CDR3 is 15 amino acids.

V and J are TRBV7-2 and TRBJ2-3; D gene ambiguous. Between the trimmed V and J ends, which lost 1 base and 10 bases, there was a span of 12 bases. The CDR3 spans 13 residues. Germline V lookup: CDR1 SGHTA, CDR2 FQGNSA. The CDR3 DNA is TGTGCCAGCAGCTTAGAGCTGACTGCGGCGCAGTATTTT. It translates to CASSLELTAAQYF.

The V gene is TRBV5-4, the J gene TRBJ2-7, with 9 bases fitting TRBD1. The length of the CDR3 is 15 residues. V dropped 4 bases and J dropped 2; count of bases not matched to a gene: 7. Germline lookup yields CDR1 SGHNT and CDR2 YYREEE (reference sequence). The CDR3 spells CASSQGQGYAYEQYF. CDR3 bases: TGTGCCAGCAGCCAGGGACAGGGATATGCCTACGAGCAGTACTTC.

The rearrangement uses TRBV11-2 and TRBJ2-1; 7 bases align to TRBD2. Germline assignment: CDR1 SGHAT and CDR2 FQNNGV. The CDR3 runs 20 residues. V lost 0 bases and J lost 5; bases outside the gene matches: 19. CDR3 coding DNA: TGTGCCAGCAGCTTAGAATATATTGGGCTAGCGGATGTCTCAAACAATGAGCAGTTCTTC. Protein sequence: CASSLEYIGLADVSNNEQFF.

Regarding this clone: An end of the junction differs from the germline gene, which may be a read error. The same CDR3 is also encoded by other DNA sequences in this sample. The chain links TRBV9 to TRBJ2-1; possibly TRBD2 for D (5 bases). CDR1 SGDLS and CDR2 YYNGEE come from the germline V gene. The CDR3 length is 14 residues. Written as DNA, the CDR3 is TGTGCCAGTAGCGTAGCCCCGGGGTTGAATGAGCAGTTCTTC. It specifies CASSVAPGLNEQFF. Supplemented by reference TRBV9 and TRBJ2-1, the full variable domain reads DSGVTQTPKHLITATGQRVTLRCSPRSGDLSVYWYQQSLDQGLQFLIQYYNGEERAKGNILERFSAQQFPDLHSELNLSSLELGDSALYFCASSVAPGLNEQFFGPGTRLTVL.

This clone has a single count. This sequence joins TRBV2 and TRBJ1-4, with D tentatively TRBD1 (5 bases). Per germline, CDR1 SNHLY and CDR2 FYNNEI. The CDR3 runs 13 residues. The V end lost 4 bases, the J end lost 7 bases, and 10 bases lay between the germline ends. The CDR3 is CASSGRVAEKLFF. CDR3 DNA: TGTGCCAGCAGTGGCAGGGTGGCTGAAAAACTGTTTTTT.

This clone was seen just once. The rearrangement joins TRBV6-5 to TRBJ2-7, with 9 bases aligning to TRBD1. The germline gives CDR1 MNHEY, CDR2 SVGAGI. The CDR3 extends over 15 amino acids. V dropped 4 bases and J dropped 2; count of bases not matched to a gene: 6. The CDR3 sequence is CASSFRTGAAYEQYF. CDR3 nucleotides: TGTGCCAGCAGTTTCCGGACAGGGGCCGCCTACGAGCAGTACTTC.

The genes are TRBV2 and TRBJ2-7, with 8 bases matching TRBD1. The CDR3 length is 12 residues. Germline V CDR1 and CDR2: SNHLY, FYNNEI. J lost 2 bases, V lost 8 bases, and 2 bases had no gene match. CDR3 in DNA: TGTGCCAGCCAGGGACAGGCCTACGAGCAGTACTTC. Its protein product is CASQGQAYEQYF.

J is TRBJ2-1 and V is TRBV7-6; 7 bases are shared with TRBD1. Germline CDR1 SGHVS, CDR2 FNYEAQ. The length of the CDR3 is 13 residues. The V segment lost 5 bases and the J segment 5 bases; nucleotides outside the gene matches: 3. CDR3 sequence (DNA): TGTGCCAGCAGCGGGACAGCTAACAATGAGCAGTTCTTC. Amino acid sequence: CASSGTANNEQFF.

The chain links TRBV2 to TRBJ1-5, with 7 bases lining up with TRBD1. The junction had 8 bases not matched to a gene; V was cut back by 6 bases and J by 9 bases. In germline, CDR1 is SNHLY, CDR2 FYNNEI. The CDR3 contains 13 residues. CDR3 sequence: CASRSGRGSPQHF. The CDR3 nucleotides read TGTGCCAGCAGAAGTGGCAGGGGGTCGCCCCAGCATTTT.

The chain is built from TRBV6-1 and TRBJ2-1, with 13 bases lining up with TRBD2. With V trimmed by 2 bases and J by 9 bases, 7 bases remained unmatched. The CDR3 runs to 16 residues. The germline gives CDR1 MNHNS, CDR2 SASEGT. The CDR3: CASSEKLAGGLGEQFF. CDR3 bases: TGTGCCAGCAGTGAAAAACTAGCGGGGGGGCTTGGTGAGCAGTTCTTC.

This CDR3 reads CASGRTGTLYF. Written as DNA, the CDR3 is TGTGCCAGCGGACGGACAGGGACCTTATATTTT. This chain joins TRBV28 and TRBJ1-3; 8 bases align to TRBD1. The V gene's germline CDR1 is MDHEN and CDR2 SYDVKM. V shed 8 bases and J 14 bases; nucleotides not matched to a gene: 8. The CDR3 has 11 residues.

This chain joins TRBV15 and TRBJ2-3; 7 bases align to TRBD2. Losses at the gene ends were 1 base for V and 3 bases for J; bases not matched to a gene: 13. The germline CDR1 and CDR2 sequences are LNHNV and YYDKDF (reference sequence). The CDR3 contains 18 residues. Here the CDR3 DNA reads TGTGCCACCAGCAGAGCAAAGACTAGCCCTCGGGGTACAGATACGCAGTATTTT. It encodes CATSRAKTSPRGTDTQYF.

This chain links TRBV28 with TRBJ2-7, with 9 bases that match TRBD2. With V trimmed by 7 bases and J by 13 bases, 8 bases remained unmatched. Germline V gene lookup returns CDR1 MDHEN and CDR2 SYDVKM. The CDR3 is made up of 11 amino acids. The CDR3 DNA sequence: TGTGCCAGCACCGTGGGACTAGCTGTCTACTTC. This encodes CASTVGLAVYF.

V is TRBV30 and J is TRBJ1-5; 8 nucleotides align to TRBD1. Per germline, CDR1 GTSNPN and CDR2 SVGIG (reference sequence). Unmatched junction bases numbered 3, after V lost 3 bases and J lost 5 bases. The CDR3 extends over 13 amino acids. CDR3 coding DNA: TGTGCCTGGAGCCTGACAGGGGATCAGCCCCAGCATTTT. It encodes CAWSLTGDQPQHF.

J is TRBJ2-7 and V is TRBV18; TRBD1 aligns across 8 bases. V was pared by 3 bases and J by 2 bases, with 0 bases of the junction left unmatched. The CDR3 is 13 residues long. Germline V CDR1 and CDR2: KGHSH, LQKENI. The CDR3 is CASSPDRAYEQYF. CDR3 sequence (DNA): TGTGCCAGCTCACCGGACAGGGCCTACGAGCAGTACTTC.

V gene TRBV7-2 combines with J gene TRBJ2-7, with unresolved D. This CDR3 comprises 14 residues. The V end lost 6 bases, the J end lost 2 bases, and 14 bases lay between the germline ends. Germline CDR1 reads SGHTA; CDR2 reads FQGNSA. In nucleotides, the CDR3 is TGTGCCAGCAGTTCACCTGGCGGTCCCTACGAGCAGTACTTC. It is translated as CASSSPGGPYEQYF.

The gene calls are TRBV30 and TRBJ1-4, with 8 bases matching TRBD1. The CDR3 sequence is 14 residues long. The germline V gene encodes CDR1 GTSNPN and CDR2 SVGIG (reference sequence). Germline trimming cut 3 bases from V and 4 bases from J; bases unmatched to any gene: 4. The CDR3 nucleotides read TGTGCCTGGAGCGAGACAGGGGTTAATGAAAAACTGTTTTTT. Translation gives CAWSETGVNEKLFF. Looking up the rest from reference TRBV30 and TRBJ1-4 gives the full variable domain: SQTIHQWPATLVQPVGSPLSLECTVEGTSNPNLYWYRQAAGRGLQLLFYSVGIGQISSEVPQNLSASRPQDRQFILSSKKLLLSDSGFYLCAWSETGVNEKLFFGSGTQLSVL.